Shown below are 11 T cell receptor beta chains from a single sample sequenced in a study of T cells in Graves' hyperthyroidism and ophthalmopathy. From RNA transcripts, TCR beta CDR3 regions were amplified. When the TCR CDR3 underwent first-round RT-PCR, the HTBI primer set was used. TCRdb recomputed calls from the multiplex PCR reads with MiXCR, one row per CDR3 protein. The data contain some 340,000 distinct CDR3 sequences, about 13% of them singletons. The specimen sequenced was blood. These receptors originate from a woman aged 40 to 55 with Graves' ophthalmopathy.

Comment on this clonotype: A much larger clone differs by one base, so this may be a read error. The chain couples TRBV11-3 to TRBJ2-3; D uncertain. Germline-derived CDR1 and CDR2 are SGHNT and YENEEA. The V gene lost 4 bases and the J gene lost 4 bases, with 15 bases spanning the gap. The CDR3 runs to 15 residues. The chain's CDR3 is CASSYSSQTSDTQYF. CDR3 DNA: TGTGCCAGCAGCTATTCAAGTCAGACCTCAGATACGCAGTATTTT.

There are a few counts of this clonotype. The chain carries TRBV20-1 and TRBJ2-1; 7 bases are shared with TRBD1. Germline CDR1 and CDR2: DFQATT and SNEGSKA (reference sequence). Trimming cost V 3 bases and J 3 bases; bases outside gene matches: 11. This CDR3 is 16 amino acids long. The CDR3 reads CSASSRDRTFYNEQFF. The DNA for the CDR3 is TGCAGTGCTAGCTCCCGGGACAGAACCTTCTACAATGAGCAGTTCTTC.

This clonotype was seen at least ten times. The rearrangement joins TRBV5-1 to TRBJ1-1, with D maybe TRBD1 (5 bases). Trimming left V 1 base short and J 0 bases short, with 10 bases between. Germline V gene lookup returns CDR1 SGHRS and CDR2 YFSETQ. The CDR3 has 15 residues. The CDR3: CASSLRAGLNTEAFF. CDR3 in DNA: TGCGCCAGCAGCTTGCGGGCAGGGTTGAACACTGAAGCTTTCTTT.

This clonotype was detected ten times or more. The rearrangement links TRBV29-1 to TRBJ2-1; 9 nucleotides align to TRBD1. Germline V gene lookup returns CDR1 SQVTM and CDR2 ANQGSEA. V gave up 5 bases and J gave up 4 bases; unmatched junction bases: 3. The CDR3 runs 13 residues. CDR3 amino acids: CSVWTGEYNEQFF. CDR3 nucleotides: TGCAGCGTTTGGACAGGGGAATACAATGAGCAGTTCTTC.

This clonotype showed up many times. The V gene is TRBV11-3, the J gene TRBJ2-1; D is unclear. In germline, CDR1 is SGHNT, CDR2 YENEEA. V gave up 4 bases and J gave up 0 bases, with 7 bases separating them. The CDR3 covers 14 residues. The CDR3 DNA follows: TGTGCCAGCAGCTCCGATCCCTCCTACAATGAGCAGTTCTTC. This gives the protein CASSSDPSYNEQFF.

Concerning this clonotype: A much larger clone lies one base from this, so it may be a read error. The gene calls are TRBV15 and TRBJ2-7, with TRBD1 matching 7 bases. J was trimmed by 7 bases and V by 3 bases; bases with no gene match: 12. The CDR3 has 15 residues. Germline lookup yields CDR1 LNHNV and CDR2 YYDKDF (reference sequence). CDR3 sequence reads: CATSSRRGLGNEQYF. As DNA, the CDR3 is TGTGCCACCAGCAGTAGAAGGGGGCTGGGTAATGAGCAGTACTTC. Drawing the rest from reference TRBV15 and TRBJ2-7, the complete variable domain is DAMVIQNPRYQVTQFGKPVTLSCSQTLNHNVMYWYQQKSSQAPKLLFHYYDKDFNNEADTPDNFQSRRPNTSFCFLDIRSPGLGDTAMYLCATSSRRGLGNEQYFGPGTRLTVT.

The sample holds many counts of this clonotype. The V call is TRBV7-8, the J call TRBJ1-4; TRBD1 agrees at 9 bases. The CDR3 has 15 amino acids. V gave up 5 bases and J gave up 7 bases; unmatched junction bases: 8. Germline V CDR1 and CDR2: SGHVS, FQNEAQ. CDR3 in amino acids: CASSLEDRGGEKLFF. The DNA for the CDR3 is TGTGCCAGCAGCCTAGAGGACAGGGGTGGTGAAAAACTGTTTTTT.

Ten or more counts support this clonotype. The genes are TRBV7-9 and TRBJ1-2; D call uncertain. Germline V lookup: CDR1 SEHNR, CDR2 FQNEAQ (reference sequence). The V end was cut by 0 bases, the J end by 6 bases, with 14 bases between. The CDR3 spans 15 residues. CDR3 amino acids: CASSLAQGLQDGYTF. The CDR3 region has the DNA TGTGCCAGCAGCTTAGCGCAAGGTCTCCAGGATGGCTACACCTTC.

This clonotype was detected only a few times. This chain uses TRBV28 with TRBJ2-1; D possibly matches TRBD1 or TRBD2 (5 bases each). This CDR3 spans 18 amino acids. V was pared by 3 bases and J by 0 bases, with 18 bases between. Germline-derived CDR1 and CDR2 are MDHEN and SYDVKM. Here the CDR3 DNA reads TGTGCCAGCAGTTTCATTCTCCTCGAGGGGAGCTCCTACAATGAGCAGTTCTTC. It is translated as CASSFILLEGSSYNEQFF.

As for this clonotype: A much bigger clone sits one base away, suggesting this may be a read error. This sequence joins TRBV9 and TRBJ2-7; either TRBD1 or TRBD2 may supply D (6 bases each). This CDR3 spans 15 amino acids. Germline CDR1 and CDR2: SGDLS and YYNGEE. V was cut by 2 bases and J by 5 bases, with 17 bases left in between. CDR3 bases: TGTGCCAGCAGCGTTGGTTCCGGGGGCTGCAACGAGCAGTACTTC. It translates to CASSVGSGGCNEQYF.

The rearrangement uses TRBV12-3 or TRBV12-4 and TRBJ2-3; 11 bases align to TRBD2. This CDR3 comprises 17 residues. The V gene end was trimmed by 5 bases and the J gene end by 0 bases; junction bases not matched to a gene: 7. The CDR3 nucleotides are TGTGCCAGCAGTACCGGGACTAGCGGAACTAGCACAGATACGCAGTATTTT. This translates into CASSTGTSGTSTDTQYF.